The entry below gives a single T cell receptor beta chain sequence along with its context. The record originates from a study of CXCR3-negative and CXCR3-positive naive CD8 T cells. For the study at large: The TRB read total, some 140 million, broke down to about 1.5 +/- 0.3 million reads per library.

The method, 5' RACE with UMI labels, was used to prepare the TRB cDNA libraries. From its re-call of the 5' RACE reads, TCRdb lists each CDR3 protein once, without DNA. This sample's table has around 34,000 distinct CDR3 sequences. The sequenced sample was memory CD8+ T cells from blood. This clonotype was sampled from a human donor in good health. Some clones in this sample may be carry-over from other donors' samples.

Here the CDR3 reads CASSPGPRNYEQYF. This sequence joins TRBV13 and TRBJ2-7; TCRdb calls TRBD1, which cannot be checked without DNA. This CDR3 spans 14 amino acids. The V gene's germline CDR1 is PRHDT and CDR2 FYEKMQ (reference sequence). Supplemented by reference TRBV13 and TRBJ2-7, the full variable domain reads AAGVIQSPRHLIKEKRETATLKCYPIPRHDTVYWYQQGPGQDPQFLISFYEKMQSDKGSIPDRFSAQQFSDYHSELNMSSLELGDSALYFCASSPGPRNYEQYFGPGTRLTVT.